This T cell receptor beta chain was retrieved from a study of early T cells in non-severe SARS-CoV-2 infection. Regarding the study as a whole: The study's VDJdb matching favored anti-spike CD8 responses and missed private and CD4 specificities.

MiXCR, applied by TCRdb to the 5' RACE reads, yields one record per CDR3 protein. This sample carries tens of thousands of distinct CDR3 sequences, about a tenth of them seen once, and the ten largest clones take around 20%. The CDR3 contains 17 residues. Germline V CDR1 and CDR2: WSHSY, SAAADI. The V and J ends lost 6 bases and 6 bases, in that order; junction bases with no gene match: 12. This clonotype was counted only a few times. The target antigen is unknown. The V call is TRBV10-2, the J call TRBJ1-6; 9 nucleotides agree with TRBD1. The origin of this receptor is an adult who was a healthcare worker with PCR-confirmed SARS-CoV-2 infection or an uninfected control (not recorded which). The source material was whole blood. The chain's CDR3 is CASRLRTGANVNSPLHF. As DNA, the CDR3 is TGCGCCAGCAGGCTCAGGACAGGGGCTAACGTTAATTCACCCCTCCACTTT.